The sequence of this T cell receptor (beta chain) was determined in a study of T-cell reconstitution after alpha-beta-depleted transplantation in children. Trimming took 4 bases from V and 2 from J; bases not matched to a gene: 7. Germline CDR1 is MDHEN and CDR2 is SYDVKM. CDR3 length: 15 residues. This clonotype was detected many times. Its matching antigen is unknown. Preparing the TCRbeta library involved the use of unique molecular identifiers. TCRdb independently ran MiXCR on the PCR reads; one entry per CDR3 protein. The top ten hold 7.5% of the sample, which has about 300,000 distinct CDR3 sequences, around 10% seen once. Study outcomes and limitations: Expanded graft clones numbering several hundred reportedly gave rise to alpha-beta T cells about two months after transplant. Once a year had passed after transplant, T-cell counts and diversity came mostly from newly produced T cells. Surviving thymic progenitors and recipient T cells were the source of high TCRbeta diversity at day 60 in some patients.

The sequence derives from a boy under three years old with acute myeloid leukemia, due to receive a stem cell transplant. This chain joins TRBV28 and TRBJ2-7, with 8 bases aligning to TRBD2. This material consisted of PBMCs, taken before TCRalphabeta/CD19-depleted stem cell transplant. CDR3 in DNA: TGTGCCAGCAGTTCCCCATGGCGGGAGGCCTACGAGCAGTACTTC. Its protein is CASSSPWREAYEQYF.